A selection of T cell receptor beta chains follows, all from one sample in a study of blood T cell repertoires in COVID-19. Repertoires were generated with immunoSEQ multiplex PCR, while TCRdb's copy carries only in-frame clones and drops some. The sample consists of 50,000 to 65,000 clones, 88% of them appearing once. Source material: peripheral blood. The receptors were sampled from a man in his 60s with acute or convalescent COVID-19. The CDR3 runs from the conserved cysteine through the conserved F or W. Each record gives: J gene, D gene, clone size, V gene, CDR3 protein, CDR3 DNA. D genes are given only for firm matches. Size is stated for part of the rows, as once, few or many counts, or as a class when the clone is expanded.

TRBJ1-1 NA NA TRBV7-3 CASSETGTTEAFF TGTGCCAGCAGCGAAACAGGGACCACTGAAGCTTTCTTT
TRBJ2-5 TRBD2 NA TRBV28 CASSLVLGGEETQYF TGTGCCAGCAGTTTGGTTCTCGGGGGGGAAGAGACCCAGTACTTC
TRBJ1-4 TRBD1 NA TRBV28 CASSFRDRTTATNEKLFF TGTGCCAGCAGTTTCCGGGACAGGACCACTGCAACTAATGAAAAACTGTTTTTT
TRBJ1-2 TRBD1 NA TRBV10-3 CAISGQGWGYTF TGTGCCATCAGTGGACAGGGATGGGGCTACACCTTC
TRBJ1-1 TRBD1 NA TRBV11-2 CASSSLYRGSEAFF TGTGCCAGCAGCTCCCTTTACAGGGGCTCTGAAGCTTTCTTT
TRBJ2-1 NA NA TRBV7-9 CASSFAEGGRNEQFF TGTGCCAGCAGCTTCGCGGAGGGGGGGCGCAATGAGCAGTTCTTC
TRBJ1-6 NA NA TRBV7-9 CASSSGHGGSYNSPLHF TGTGCCAGCAGCTCGGGACATGGGGGCTCCTATAATTCACCCCTCCACTTT
TRBJ2-7 NA once TRBV24-1 CATSHPSSYEQYF TGTGCCACCTCTCACCCGAGCTCCTACGAGCAGTACTTC
TRBJ1-6 NA NA TRBV28 CASSIPPDSPLHF TGTGCCAGCAGTATACCCCCGGATTCACCCCTCCACTTT
TRBJ1-4 TRBD1 NA TRBV6-5 CASSYRQGVEKLFF TGTGCCAGCAGTTACAGGCAGGGGGTCGAAAAACTGTTTTTT
TRBJ1-1 NA NA TRBV5-1 CASSLGTGLTEAFF TGCGCCAGCAGCTTGGGGACGGGACTAACTGAAGCTTTCTTT
TRBJ1-4 TRBD1 NA TRBV30 CAWSVSGGSEKLFF TGTGCCTGGAGTGTTTCAGGGGGAAGTGAAAAACTGTTTTTT
TRBJ2-1 TRBD2 NA TRBV10-2 CASSQTSGAYNEQFF TGCGCCAGCAGTCAGACTAGCGGGGCCTACAATGAGCAGTTCTTC
TRBJ2-7 TRBD1 NA TRBV28 CASSLNRGYEQYF TGTGCCAGCAGTTTGAACAGGGGCTACGAGCAGTACTTC
TRBJ2-7 TRBD2 once TRBV5-1 CASSPLAGVSYEQYF TGCGCCAGCAGCCCCTTAGCGGGAGTTTCCTACGAGCAGTACTTC
TRBJ2-7 NA NA TRBV19 CASSINPTSSYEQYF TGTGCCAGTAGTATCAATCCAACAAGCTCCTACGAGCAGTACTTC
TRBJ2-3 NA NA TRBV2 CASSGGVTTDTQYF TGTGCCAGCAGTGGCGGGGTAACCACAGATACGCAGTATTTT
TRBJ2-5 NA NA TRBV10-1 CASSRTVQETQYF TGCGCCAGCAGCCGGACTGTACAAGAGACCCAGTACTTC
TRBJ1-1 NA NA TRBV6-5 CASSSQEGSTEAFF TGTGCCAGCAGTTCCCAGGAGGGGAGCACTGAAGCTTTCTTT
TRBJ2-1 NA NA TRBV12-3/TRBV12-4 CASSSSANNEQFF TGTGCCAGCAGTTCTAGCGCTAACAATGAGCAGTTCTTC
TRBJ1-5 NA NA TRBV11-2 CASSLFHRETQHF TGTGCCAGCAGCTTATTCCATCGTGAGACCCAGCATTTT
TRBJ2-3 NA NA TRBV9 CASSGGATDTQYF TGTGCCAGCAGCGGTGGGGCCACAGATACGCAGTATTTT
TRBJ2-5 TRBD1 NA TRBV28 CASSQTGKETQYF TGTGCCAGCAGTCAGACAGGGAAAGAGACCCAGTACTTC
TRBJ1-5 NA NA TRBV5-1 CASSLDTRQPQHF TGCGCCAGCAGCTTGGATACCAGGCAGCCCCAGCATTTT
TRBJ1-4 TRBD1 NA TRBV5-6 CASSLRGIVPANEKLFF TGTGCCAGCAGCCTCAGGGGGATCGTCCCGGCTAATGAAAAACTGTTTTTT
TRBJ1-2 TRBD1 NA TRBV15 CATSSGTGGYGYTF TGTGCCACCAGCAGCGGGACAGGGGGGTATGGCTACACCTTC
TRBJ2-2 TRBD1 NA TRBV6-2/TRBV6-3 CASSLGQSFTGELFF TGTGCCAGCAGTTTGGGACAGAGTTTTACCGGGGAGCTGTTTTTT
TRBJ1-3 TRBD1 NA TRBV3-1/TRBV3-2 CASRHRGQGNTIYF TGTGCCAGCAGGCACAGGGGGCAAGGAAACACCATATATTTT
TRBJ1-2 NA NA TRBV19 CASSMGGVGYTF TGTGCCAGTTCGATGGGAGGGGTTGGCTACACCTTC
TRBJ2-2 NA once TRBV21-1 CASSKWEADTLNTGELFF TGTGCCAGCAGCAAGTGGGAGGCAGACACACTGAACACCGGGGAGCTGTTTTTT
TRBJ1-5 NA NA TRBV20-1 CSASQGRVGQPQHF TGCAGTGCTAGTCAGGGCAGGGTTGGTCAGCCCCAGCATTTT
TRBJ2-3 TRBD2 NA TRBV30 CAWSLAGVLDTQYF TGTGCCTGGAGTCTAGCGGGAGTACTAGATACGCAGTATTTT
TRBJ2-1 TRBD2 NA TRBV27 CASSPGLAGVLEQFF TGTGCCAGCAGTCCGGGACTAGCGGGAGTTCTTGAGCAGTTCTTC
TRBJ2-3 TRBD1 NA TRBV5-1 CASSPRPGQSTDTQYF TGCGCCAGCAGCCCTCGCCCGGGACAGAGCACAGATACGCAGTATTTT
TRBJ2-7 TRBD2 few TRBV5-1 CASSVTGTSSNEQYF TGCGCCAGCAGCGTTACCGGGACTAGCTCTAACGAGCAGTACTTC
TRBJ2-7 NA few TRBV19 CASSIGARGEQYF TGTGCCAGTAGTATAGGCGCACGCGGCGAGCAGTACTTC
TRBJ2-1 TRBD1 NA TRBV9 CASSAQGVGYNEQFF TGTGCCAGCAGCGCCCAGGGGGTTGGATACAATGAGCAGTTCTTC
TRBJ2-1 TRBD2 NA TRBV11-1 CASRGLAGPSYNEQFF TGTGCCAGCAGAGGACTAGCGGGGCCTTCTTACAATGAGCAGTTCTTC
TRBJ1-2 NA once TRBV28 CASSYAPGVQATGYTF TGTGCCAGCAGCTATGCCCCCGGGGTGCAGGCCACGGGCTACACCTTC
TRBJ2-3 TRBD2 NA TRBV5-1 CASSYALAGGADTQYF TGCGCCAGCAGCTACGCCCTAGCGGGAGGCGCAGATACGCAGTATTTT
TRBJ2-2 NA NA TRBV28 CASSFLGGRGTGELFF TGTGCCAGCAGTTTCCTCGGGGGTCGGGGCACCGGGGAGCTGTTTTTT
TRBJ2-3 NA NA TRBV4-1 CASSQDPPSVGTDTQYF TGCGCCAGCAGCCAAGATCCGCCTAGCGTAGGCACAGATACGCAGTATTTT
TRBJ2-1 TRBD2 NA TRBV4-2 CASSLSSGAYNEQFF TGTGCCAGCAGCCTCTCTAGCGGGGCATACAATGAGCAGTTCTTC